This T cell receptor (beta chain) derives from a study of CD8 T cells in Susac syndrome. The authors reverse transcribed about 0.45 to 1 ug RNA with random hexamers. Amplification of TCR beta CDR3 used immunoSEQ multiplex PCR across 54 Vbeta and 13 Jbeta. TCRdb redid the calling of the immunoSEQ multiplex PCR reads with MiXCR, one entry per CDR3 protein. The profile shows about 150,000 distinct CDR3 sequences, over 85% of them singletons. The germline gives CDR1 SGHAT, CDR2 FQNNGV. This CDR3 is built from 14 residues. Trimming stripped 5 bases from V and 3 bases from J, with 14 bases between. Material for sequencing was CD8+ T cells from PBMCs. This chain joins TRBV11-2 and TRBJ2-7; D is unclear. The sequence was obtained from a human donor with multiple sclerosis. The CDR3 nucleotides are TGTGCCAGCAGCGAAAGGCTACAATTCTACGAGCAGTACTTC. Protein: CASSERLQFYEQYF.